This T cell receptor (beta chain) was captured in a study of early T cells in non-severe SARS-CoV-2 infection. TCRdb called the 5' RACE reads again in MiXCR, with one record for every CDR3 protein. Of tens of thousands of distinct CDR3 sequences in the sample, 6% to 7% were seen once. There are many counts of this clonotype. Germline V gene lookup returns CDR1 SQVTM and CDR2 ANQGSEA. There are 13 residues in the CDR3. V lost 3 bases and J 7 bases, leaving 15 bases between the germline ends. The V call is TRBV29-1, the J call TRBJ1-1; tentative D call: TRBD1 (5 bases). The receptor was derived from an adult who was a healthcare worker with PCR-confirmed SARS-CoV-2 infection or an uninfected control (not recorded which). The sequenced material came from whole blood. CDR3 amino acids: CSVEGLGRGEAFF. In nucleotides, the CDR3 is TGCAGCGTTGAGGGTTTGGGGCGGGGTGAAGCTTTCTTT. Drawing the rest from reference TRBV29-1 and TRBJ1-1, the complete variable domain is SAVISQKPSRDICQRGTSLTIQCQVDSQVTMMFWYRQQPGQSLTLIATANQGSEATYESGFVIDKFPISRPNLTFSTLTVSNMSPEDSSIYLCSVEGLGRGEAFFGQGTRLTVV.